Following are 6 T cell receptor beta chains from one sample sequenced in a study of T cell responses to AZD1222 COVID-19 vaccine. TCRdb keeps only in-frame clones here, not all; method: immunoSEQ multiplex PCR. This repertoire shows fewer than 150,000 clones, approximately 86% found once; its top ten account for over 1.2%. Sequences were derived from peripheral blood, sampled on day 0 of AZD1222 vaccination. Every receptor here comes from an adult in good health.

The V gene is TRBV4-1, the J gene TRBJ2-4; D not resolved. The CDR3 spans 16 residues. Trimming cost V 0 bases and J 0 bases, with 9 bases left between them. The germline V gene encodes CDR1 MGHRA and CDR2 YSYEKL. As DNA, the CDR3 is TGCGCCAGCAGCCAAGAGGGGTTAATAGCCAAAAACATTCAGTACTTC. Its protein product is CASSQEGLIAKNIQYF.

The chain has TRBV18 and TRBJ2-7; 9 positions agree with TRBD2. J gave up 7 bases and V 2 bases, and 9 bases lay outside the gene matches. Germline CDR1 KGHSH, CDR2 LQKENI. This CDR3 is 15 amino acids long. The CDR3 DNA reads TGTGCCAGCTCACCAACGGGGGTGCTAGCGGGAGAGCAGTACTTC. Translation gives CASSPTGVLAGEQYF.

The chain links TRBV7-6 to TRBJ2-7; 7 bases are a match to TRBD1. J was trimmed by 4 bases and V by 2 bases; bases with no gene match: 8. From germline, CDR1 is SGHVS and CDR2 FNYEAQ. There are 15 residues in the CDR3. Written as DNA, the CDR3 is TGTGCCAGCAGCTTACGGGCAGGGGGAGTTTACGAGCAGTACTTC. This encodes CASSLRAGGVYEQYF.

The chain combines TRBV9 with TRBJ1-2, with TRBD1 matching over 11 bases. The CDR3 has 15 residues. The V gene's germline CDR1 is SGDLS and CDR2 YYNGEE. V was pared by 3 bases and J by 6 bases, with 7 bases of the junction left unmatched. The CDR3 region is CASSAAWTGGDGYTF. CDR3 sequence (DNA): TGTGCCAGCAGCGCTGCTTGGACAGGGGGCGATGGCTACACCTTC.

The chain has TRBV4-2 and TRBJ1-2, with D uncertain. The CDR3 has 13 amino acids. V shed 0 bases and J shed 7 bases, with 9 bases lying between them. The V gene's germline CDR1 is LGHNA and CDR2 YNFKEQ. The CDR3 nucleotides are TGTGCCAGCAGCCAAGATCGGTCGGGTGGCTACACCTTC. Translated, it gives CASSQDRSGGYTF.

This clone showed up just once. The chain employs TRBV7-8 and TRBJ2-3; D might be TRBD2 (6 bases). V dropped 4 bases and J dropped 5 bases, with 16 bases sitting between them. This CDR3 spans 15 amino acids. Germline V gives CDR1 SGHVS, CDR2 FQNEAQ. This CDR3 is CASSSRRLVLDTQYF. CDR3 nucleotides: TGTGCCAGCAGCTCTAGGCGACTAGTATTAGATACGCAGTATTTT. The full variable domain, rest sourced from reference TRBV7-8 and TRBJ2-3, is GAGVSQSPRYKVAKRGQDVALRCDPISGHVSLFWYQQALGQGPEFLTYFQNEAQLDKSGLPSDRFFAERPEGSVSTLKIQRTQQEDSAVYLCASSSRRLVLDTQYFGPGTRLTVL.